This T cell receptor beta chain is drawn from a study of monozygotic twins with inflammatory bowel disease. The CDR3 consists of 16 residues. One entry per CDR3 protein, without DNA, is what TCRdb gives after re-calling the 5' RACE reads. This sample contains around 450,000 distinct CDR3 sequences. Material for sequencing was blood. This chain connects TRBV12-3 or TRBV12-4 to TRBJ1-1; lacking DNA, the TRBD1 call made by TCRdb goes unchecked. The receptor comes from a human donor with ulcerative colitis or Crohn's disease, or a healthy co-twin of an affected twin (not recorded which). CDR3 amino acids: CASSIYPESRNTEAFF.